Described below is a single TCR beta chain sequence and its context. TCRdb analysed the RT-PCR reads with MiXCR anew, one entry per CDR3 protein. The table lists fewer than 800,000 distinct CDR3 sequences, over 12% of them singletons. Germline V gene sequence: CDR1 SGHTA, CDR2 FQGNSA. V shed 3 bases and J shed 8 bases, with 11 bases lying between them. The CDR3 runs 14 residues. The V call is TRBV7-2, the J call TRBJ1-6; D gene ambiguous. Specimen: memory CD4+ T cells from blood. This clonotype was obtained from a female donor in good health, serving as a healthy control. CDR3 in amino acids: CASSFLGFDSPLHF. The CDR3 region has the DNA TGTGCCAGCAGCTTCCTAGGTTTCGATTCACCCCTCCACTTT.